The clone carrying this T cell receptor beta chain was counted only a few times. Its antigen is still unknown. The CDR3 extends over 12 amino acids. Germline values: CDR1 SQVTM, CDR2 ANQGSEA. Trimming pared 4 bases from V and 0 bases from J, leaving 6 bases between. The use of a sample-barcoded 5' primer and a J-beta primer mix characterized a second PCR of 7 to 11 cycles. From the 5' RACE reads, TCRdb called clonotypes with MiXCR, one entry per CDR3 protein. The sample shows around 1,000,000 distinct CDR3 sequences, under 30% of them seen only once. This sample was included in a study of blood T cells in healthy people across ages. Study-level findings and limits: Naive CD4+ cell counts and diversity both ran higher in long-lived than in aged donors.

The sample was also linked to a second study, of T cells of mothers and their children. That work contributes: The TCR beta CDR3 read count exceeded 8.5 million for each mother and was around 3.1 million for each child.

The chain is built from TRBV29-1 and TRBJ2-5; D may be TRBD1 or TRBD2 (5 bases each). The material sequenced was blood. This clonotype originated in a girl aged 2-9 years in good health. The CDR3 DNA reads TGCAGCGTTGTGGGGGACCAAGAGACCCAGTACTTC. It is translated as CSVVGDQETQYF. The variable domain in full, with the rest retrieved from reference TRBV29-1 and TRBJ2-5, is SAVISQKPSRDICQRGTSLTIQCQVDSQVTMMFWYRQQPGQSLTLIATANQGSEATYESGFVIDKFPISRPNLTFSTLTVSNMSPEDSSIYLCSVVGDQETQYFGPGTRLLVL.